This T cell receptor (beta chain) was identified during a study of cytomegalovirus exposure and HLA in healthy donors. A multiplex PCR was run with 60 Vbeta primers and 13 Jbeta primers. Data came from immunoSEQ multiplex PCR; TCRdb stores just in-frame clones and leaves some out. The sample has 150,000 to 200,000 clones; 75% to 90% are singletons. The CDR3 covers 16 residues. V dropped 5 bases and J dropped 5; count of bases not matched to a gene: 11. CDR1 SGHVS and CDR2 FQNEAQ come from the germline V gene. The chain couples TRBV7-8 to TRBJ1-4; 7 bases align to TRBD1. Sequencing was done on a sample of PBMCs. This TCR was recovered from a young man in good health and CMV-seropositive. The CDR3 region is CASSLRPGQTNEKLFF. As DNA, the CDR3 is TGTGCCAGCAGCCTCCGACCGGGACAGACGAATGAAAAACTGTTTTTT.